Below are 14 T cell receptor beta chains sequenced from a single sample in a study of T cell responses to AZD1222 COVID-19 vaccine. Only in-frame clones appear in the TCRdb table, and some are missing; sequencing was by immunoSEQ multiplex PCR. The sample lists fewer than 150,000 clones; about 91% were seen once. Material: peripheral blood, obtained on day 0 of AZD1222 vaccination. The receptors here all came from an adult in good health.

V is TRBV3-1 (or the pseudogene TRBV3-2) and J is TRBJ1-2; no firm D call. The germline V gene encodes CDR1 LGHDT and CDR2 YNNKEL (reference sequence). V lost 4 bases to trimming and J lost 9 bases, with 12 bases between them. The CDR3 totals 12 residues. The CDR3 nucleotides read TGTGCCAGCAGCCTGTTGGAAGAGAGCTACACCTTC. Encoded protein: CASSLLEESYTF.

J is TRBJ1-2 and V is TRBV30, with a possible D match to TRBD1 (5 bases). CDR3 length equals 12 residues. The V end lost 4 bases, the J end lost 8 bases, and 14 bases lay between the germline ends. The germline V gene has CDR1 GTSNPN and CDR2 SVGIG (reference sequence). CDR3 residues: CAWIGVVGGYTF. The CDR3, as DNA: TGTGCCTGGATAGGGGTTGTAGGAGGCTACACCTTC.

Written as DNA, the CDR3 is TGCGCCAGCAGCCACGGGACAGGGATAGCCAAAAACATTCAGTACTTC. Translated: CASSHGTGIAKNIQYF. The rearrangement uses TRBV4-1 and TRBJ2-4, with 9 bases fitting TRBD1. Trimming took 3 bases from V and 0 from J; bases not matched to a gene: 3. The CDR3 consists of 16 residues. From germline, CDR1 is MGHRA and CDR2 YSYEKL.

The chain is built from TRBV5-1 and TRBJ1-4; D uncertain. Per the germline V gene, CDR1 is SGHRS and CDR2 is YFSETQ. The CDR3 is 16 amino acids. V was pared by 5 bases and J by 0 bases, with 14 bases between. The CDR3 loop is CASRVGSYPTNEKLFF. The CDR3 region has the DNA TGCGCCAGCAGGGTTGGGAGTTACCCAACTAATGAAAAACTGTTTTTT. Complete variable domain (other parts from reference TRBV5-1 and TRBJ1-4): KAGVTQTPRYLIKTRGQQVTLSCSPISGHRSVSWYQQTPGQGLQFLFEYFSETQRNKGNFPGRFSGRQFSNSRSEMNVSTLELGDSALYLCASRVGSYPTNEKLFFGSGTQLSVL.

This chain links TRBV5-1 with TRBJ1-2, with 8 nucleotides matching TRBD1. The CDR3 length is 17 residues. Germline loops: CDR1 SGHRS, CDR2 YFSETQ. V was clipped by 4 bases and J by 1 base; unmatched bases: 12. The CDR3 protein is CASSTDPRDRFNYGYTF. The CDR3 nucleotides are TGCGCCAGCAGCACCGACCCCCGGGACAGGTTTAACTATGGCTACACCTTC.

J is TRBJ1-2 and V is TRBV5-1, with 8 positions matching TRBD1. Trimming took 0 bases from V and 0 from J; bases not matched to a gene: 4. The CDR3 sequence is 16 residues long. CDR1 SGHRS and CDR2 YFSETQ come from the germline V gene. The DNA of the CDR3 is TGCGCCAGCAGCTTGGGGACAGGGTATACTAACTATGGCTACACCTTC. Its protein product is CASSLGTGYTNYGYTF.

The rearrangement joins TRBV6-5 to TRBJ1-2; 10 bases are a match to TRBD1. Per the germline V gene, CDR1 is MNHEY and CDR2 is SVGAGI. The CDR3 has 16 residues. The ends lost 2 bases at V and 1 base at J; junction bases unmatched: 4. CDR3 nucleotide sequence: TGTGCCAGCAGTTACAACCGGGACAGGGGTAACTATGGCTACACCTTC. Protein sequence: CASSYNRDRGNYGYTF.

The rearrangement joins TRBV30 to TRBJ1-1, with 8 bases identical to TRBD1. Germline trimming cut 5 bases from V and 5 bases from J; bases unmatched to any gene: 10. Germline V CDR1 and CDR2: GTSNPN, SVGIG (reference sequence). The CDR3 extends over 14 amino acids. The CDR3 is CAWGQGGMETEAFF. CDR3 bases: TGTGCCTGGGGACAGGGCGGAATGGAGACTGAAGCTTTCTTT.

This chain joins TRBV30 and TRBJ1-1; the D gene is possibly TRBD1 (5 bases). The CDR3 covers 13 residues. V gave up 0 bases and J gave up 7 bases, with 12 bases separating them. Germline CDR1 reads GTSNPN; CDR2 reads SVGIG (reference sequence). Here the CDR3 reads CAWSVSVGGEAFF. The CDR3 nucleotides read TGTGCCTGGAGTGTATCGGTCGGGGGTGAAGCTTTCTTT.

The chain has TRBV27 and TRBJ1-3, with a weak D call TRBD1 (5 bases). Germline values: CDR1 MNHEY, CDR2 SMNVEV (reference sequence). This CDR3 spans 15 amino acids. V was cut by 2 bases and J by 6 bases, with 14 bases left in between. The CDR3 DNA follows: TGTGCCAGCAGTTTAACCCCGGGACGTGAAAACACCATATATTTT. The encoded protein is CASSLTPGRENTIYF.

This clone was detected only once. This chain connects TRBV15 to TRBJ2-1; either TRBD1 or TRBD2 may supply D (5 bases each). Between the trimmed V and J ends, which lost 6 bases and 3 bases, there was a span of 12 bases. The germline V gene has CDR1 LNHNV and CDR2 YYDKDF (reference sequence). CDR3 size: 14 residues. The CDR3 DNA reads as TGTGCCACCAGAGGGGCTGCGGGCTACAATGAGCAGTTCTTC. Its protein is CATRGAAGYNEQFF.

The chain is built from TRBV12-5 and TRBJ1-5; 10 nucleotides match TRBD1. V trimming: 1 base; J trimming: 2 bases; junction bases outside the gene matches: 5. The germline CDR1 and CDR2 sequences are LGHNT and FRNRAP. This CDR3 is 17 amino acids long. CDR3 residues: CASGLAGQGVGNQPQHF. CDR3 bases: TGTGCTAGTGGTTTGGCTGGACAGGGGGTTGGCAATCAGCCCCAGCATTTT.

The CDR3 region has the DNA TGCGCCAGCAGCCCCTCCGGGGCAGACTATGGCTACACCTTC. The encoded protein is CASSPSGADYGYTF. This chain uses TRBV5-1 with TRBJ1-2; D is possibly TRBD1 (5 bases). This CDR3 spans 14 amino acids. The V gene's germline CDR1 is SGHRS and CDR2 YFSETQ. Trimming removed 4 bases at V and 3 bases at J, with 13 bases between.

The rearrangement uses TRBV3-1 (or the pseudogene TRBV3-2) and TRBJ2-1, with D possibly TRBD2 on 6 matching bases. V dropped 6 bases and J dropped 5 bases, with 14 bases sitting between them. The CDR3 has 14 amino acids. In germline, CDR1 is LGHDT, CDR2 YNNKEL (reference sequence). CDR3 bases: TGTGCCAGCAGAACGGGACTCAATAACAATGAGCAGTTCTTC. Translated, it gives CASRTGLNNNEQFF.